The present T cell receptor beta chain was sequenced within a study of T cells in Graves' hyperthyroidism and ophthalmopathy. Findings of the study overall: Before onset, by a median of approximately 6.2 months, the model predicted ophthalmopathy.

From germline, CDR1 is GTSNPN and CDR2 SVGIG (reference sequence). This CDR3 region has 16 residues. Trimming cost V 0 bases and J 0 bases, with 14 bases left between them. This clonotype was counted ten times or more. Its antigen remains unidentified. TCR beta CDR3 regions were amplified from RNA. Using the HTBI primer set, a first-round RT-PCR was run on the TCR CDR3. TCRdb fed the multiplex PCR reads into MiXCR, producing one record per CDR3 protein. This sample has about 570,000 distinct CDR3 sequences, with 35% to 55% found just once. This receptor was identified in an adult woman with Graves' disease, either hyperthyroidism or ophthalmopathy (not recorded which). Sequenced: peripheral blood or thyroid tissue (not recorded which). The gene calls are TRBV30 and TRBJ1-1; D is uncertain. The DNA of the CDR3 is TGTGCCTGGAGTGTACGCGCAGGAGGAATGAACACTGAAGCTTTCTTT. It is translated as CAWSVRAGGMNTEAFF.